Presented here are 3 T cell receptor beta chains from one specimen sequenced in a study of T cell responses to AZD1222 COVID-19 vaccine (TCRdb year 2021). Library method: the immunoSEQ multiplex PCR assay. TCRdb carries this immuneACCESS record with in-frame sequences only. Its versions omit some clonotypes, under half of them owing to an unresolved V gene in the studies checked, with the rest unexplained. This sample comprises about 97,000 clones, roughly 90% of them detected only once. The top ten constitute just under 7.5% of the sample. In the paper's terms, the time point label means: baseline before first vaccination. The sample consisted of peripheral blood, taken on day 0 of AZD1222 vaccination. The receptor set was obtained from an adult in good health.

The chain combines TRBV20-1 with TRBJ2-2; D unresolved. The CDR3 is 14 amino acids. Trimming stripped 4 bases from V and 0 bases from J, with 9 bases between. CDR1 is DFQATT, CDR2 SNEGSKA, per germline (reference sequence). CDR3 residues: CSANDFPNTGELFF. In DNA form, the CDR3 reads TGCAGTGCTAATGACTTTCCGAACACCGGGGAGCTGTTTTTT.

The chain joins TRBV21-1 to TRBJ1-5. TRBV21-1 is given as a pseudogene. There are 13 residues in the CDR3. CDR3 sequence: CASRGTKNQPQHF. The CDR3 DNA is TGTGCCAGCCGCGGGACAAAAAATCAGCCCCAGCATTTT.

The chain joins TRBV19 to TRBJ1-1; D gene ambiguous. The CDR3 extends over 13 amino acids. V was shortened by 3 bases and J by 10 bases, with 15 bases between the two germline ends. CDR1 and CDR2 from the germline V gene are LNHDA and SQIVND (reference sequence). For the CDR3, the DNA is TGTGCCAGTAGTATTGGGCACCCACACGGAGCTTTCTTT. It translates to CASSIGHPHGAFF.